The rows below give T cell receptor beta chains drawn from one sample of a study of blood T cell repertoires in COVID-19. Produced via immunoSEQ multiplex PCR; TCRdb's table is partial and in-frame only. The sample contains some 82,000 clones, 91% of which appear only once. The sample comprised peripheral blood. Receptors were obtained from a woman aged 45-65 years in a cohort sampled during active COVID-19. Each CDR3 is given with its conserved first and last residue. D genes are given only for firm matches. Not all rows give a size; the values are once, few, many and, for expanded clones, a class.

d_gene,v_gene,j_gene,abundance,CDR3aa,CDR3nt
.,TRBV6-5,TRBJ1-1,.,CASNTGTSHTEAFF,TGTGCCAGCAATACCGGGACATCTCACACTGAAGCTTTCTTT
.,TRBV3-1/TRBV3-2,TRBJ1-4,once,CASSTGQGEEKLFF,TGTGCCAGCAGTACAGGGCAGGGTGAAGAAAAACTGTTTTTT
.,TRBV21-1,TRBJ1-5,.,CAPSARGTGQPQHF,TGTGCCCCTTCTGCCAGGGGTACAGGACAGCCCCAGCATTTT
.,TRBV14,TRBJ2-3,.,CASSQTEYLTDTQYF,TGTGCCAGCAGCCAAACAGAATATCTCACAGATACGCAGTATTTT
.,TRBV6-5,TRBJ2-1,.,CASTRRGGDNEQFF,TGTGCCAGCACCCGTCGGGGTGGGGACAATGAGCAGTTCTTC
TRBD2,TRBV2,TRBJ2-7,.,CASMGGGSYEQYF,TGTGCCAGCATGGGGGGAGGGTCCTACGAGCAGTACTTC
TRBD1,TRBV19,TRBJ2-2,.,CASSRLTTGGGTGELFF,TGTGCCAGTAGTCGCCTCACTACAGGGGGCGGCACCGGGGAGCTGTTTTTT
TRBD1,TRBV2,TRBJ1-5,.,CATALDRLQPQHF,TGTGCCACCGCCCTGGACAGGTTGCAGCCCCAGCATTTT
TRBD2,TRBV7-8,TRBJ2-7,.,CASSLDGSGGSLIYEQYF,TGTGCCAGCAGCTTAGATGGTAGCGGGGGGTCGCTAATCTACGAGCAGTACTTC
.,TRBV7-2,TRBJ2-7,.,CASSLTGSEFSYEQYF,TGTGCCAGCAGCTTAACAGGGTCTGAGTTCTCCTACGAGCAGTACTTC
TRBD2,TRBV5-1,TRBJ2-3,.,CASSLRAGRITDTQYF,TGCGCCAGCAGCTTGAGAGCGGGAAGAATCACAGATACGCAGTATTTT
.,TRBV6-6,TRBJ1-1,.,CASSYAGVLTEAFF,TGTGCCAGCAGTTATGCCGGTGTCTTAACTGAAGCTTTCTTT
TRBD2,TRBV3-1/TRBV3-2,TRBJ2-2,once,CASSLLASPGELFF,TGTGCCAGCAGCCTACTAGCGTCCCCCGGGGAGCTGTTTTTT
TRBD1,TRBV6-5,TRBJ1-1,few,CASRGDSRAVAFF,TGTGCCAGCAGAGGGGACAGCAGGGCTGTTGCTTTCTTT
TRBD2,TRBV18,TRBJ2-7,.,CASSPPGLAIYEQYF,TGTGCCAGCTCACCACCGGGACTAGCGATATACGAGCAGTACTTC
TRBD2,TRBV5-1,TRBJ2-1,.,CASSLAGASYNEQFF,TGCGCCAGCAGTCTAGCGGGAGCCTCCTACAATGAGCAGTTCTTC
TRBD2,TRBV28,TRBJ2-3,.,CASGETSGSASTDTQYF,TGTGCCAGCGGGGAGACTAGCGGGAGTGCTAGCACAGATACGCAGTATTTT
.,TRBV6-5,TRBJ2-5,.,CASSYSSVAVETQYF,TGTGCCAGCAGTTACTCGTCGGTAGCGGTAGAGACCCAGTACTTC
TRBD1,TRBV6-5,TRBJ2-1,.,CASRVADRGEFF,TGTGCCAGCAGGGTCGCGGACAGGGGAGAGTTCTTC
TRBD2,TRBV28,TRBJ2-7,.,CAVAGTSGRSSYEQYF,TGTGCCGTAGCCGGGACTAGCGGTAGAAGCTCCTACGAGCAGTACTTC
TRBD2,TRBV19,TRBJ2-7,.,CASSLAGSRFRRF,TGTGCCAGTAGTTTAGCGGGGTCCCGCTTCCGCCGCTTC
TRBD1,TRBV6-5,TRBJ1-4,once,CASSYSGQGVHEKLFF,TGTGCCAGCAGTTACTCAGGACAGGGGGTACACGAAAAACTGTTTTTT
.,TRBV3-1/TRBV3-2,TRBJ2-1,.,CASSQDDYLYNEQFF,TGTGCCAGCAGCCAAGATGACTACCTCTACAATGAGCAGTTCTTC
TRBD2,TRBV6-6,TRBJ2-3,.,CASSRLGLAGGPDTQYF,TGTGCCAGCAGTCGCCTCGGACTAGCGGGAGGTCCAGATACGCAGTATTTT
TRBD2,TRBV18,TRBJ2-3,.,CASSPTSGILTDTQYF,TGTGCCAGCTCACCTACTAGCGGGATACTCACAGATACGCAGTATTTT
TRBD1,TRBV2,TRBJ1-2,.,CASSRTGGGYYGYTF,TGTGCCAGCAGTCGGACAGGGGGAGGATACTATGGCTACACCTTC
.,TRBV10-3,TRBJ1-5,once,CAISEGQYSNQPQHF,TGTGCCATCAGTGAAGGACAGTATAGCAATCAGCCCCAGCATTTT
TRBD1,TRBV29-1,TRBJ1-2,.,CSVATPGQGAQGYTF,TGCAGCGTTGCCACACCGGGACAGGGGGCGCAGGGCTACACCTTC
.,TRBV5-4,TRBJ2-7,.,CASSRDPAGEQYF,TGTGCCAGCAGCCGGGACCCCGCGGGGGAGCAGTACTTC